The 25 T cell receptor beta chains below come from one sample, sequenced in a study of response to subunit inactivated influenza vaccine (dated by TCRdb to the late 2010s). The method was RT-PCR. Sequencing was performed on an Illumina HiSeq 2500. TCRdb cleaned the public reads at Q25 with fastp, built clones with MiXCR and kept in-frame beta chains. Each entry merges the rows of one CDR3 protein and shows their most common DNA and genes. The sample yields 800,000 to 1,000,000 distinct CDR3 sequences; about 20% were counted once. Clones ranked in the top ten supply around 9.6% of the sample. The sequences come from PBMCs from blood, collected around 5 days after vaccination. The origin of the receptors is a man aged 50-60 years who received an inactivated influenza vaccine. Donor details come from another sample of the same person, matched by shared clones.

The chain carries TRBV18 and TRBJ2-2; 9 bases are shared with TRBD2. The ends lost 0 bases at V and 2 bases at J; junction bases unmatched: 13. CDR1 is KGHSH and CDR2 is LQKENI in the germline V gene. The CDR3 length is 20 residues. The DNA for the CDR3 is TGTGCCAGCTCACCACCCACTAGCGGGTTCGACCTGTATAACACCGGGGAGCTGTTTTTT. Translating it yields CASSPPTSGFDLYNTGELFF. Supplemented by reference TRBV18 and TRBJ2-2, the full variable domain reads NAGVMQNPRHLVRRRGQEARLRCSPMKGHSHVYWYRQLPEEGLKFMVYLQKENIIDESGMPKERFSAEFPKEGPSILRIQQVVRGDSAAYFCASSPPTSGFDLYNTGELFFGEGSRLTVL.

The chain is built from TRBV25-1 and TRBJ2-1; D is unclear. CDR1 and CDR2 (germline): MGHDK, SYGVNS. Between the trimmed V and J ends, which lost 1 base and 5 bases, there was a span of 12 bases. The CDR3 totals 15 residues. The CDR3 protein is CASSELSVKNNEQFF. The DNA for the CDR3 is TGTGCCAGCAGTGAATTATCTGTGAAGAACAATGAGCAGTTCTTC.

This rearrangement joins TRBV15 to TRBJ2-2, with D possibly TRBD1 on 6 matching bases. Germline V CDR1 and CDR2: LNHNV, YYDKDF (reference sequence). The V and J ends lost 0 bases and 4 bases respectively, with 15 bases between them. CDR3 size: 17 residues. In DNA form, the CDR3 reads TGTGCCACCAGCAGAGATACAGGGCCGCCTCCCACCGGGGAGCTGTTTTTT. Its protein is CATSRDTGPPPTGELFF.

This clonotype was picked up many times. The chain joins TRBV6-1 to TRBJ2-1; no clear D. Germline lookup yields CDR1 MNHNS and CDR2 SASEGT. The CDR3 has 13 residues. V lost 8 bases and J lost 3, with 11 bases in between. The CDR3 region has the DNA TGTGCCAGCGGGATTCGGCGCTACAATGAGCAGTTCTTC. Translation gives CASGIRRYNEQFF.

This clonotype has a handful of counts. The chain employs TRBV4-3 and TRBJ2-1; D not certain. The CDR3 is 16 amino acids. The V gene lost 0 bases and the J gene lost 0 bases, with 9 bases spanning the gap. Per germline, CDR1 LGHNA and CDR2 YSLEER. The CDR3 region is CASSQENWSSYNEQFF. The CDR3 region has the DNA TGCGCCAGCAGCCAAGAGAACTGGAGCTCCTACAATGAGCAGTTCTTC.

This clonotype was picked up many times. The CDR3 nucleotides read TGTGCCAGCAGCCCATTTTTAGGGGGCACCGGGGAGCTGTTTTTT. Protein sequence: CASSPFLGGTGELFF. The genes are TRBV5-6 and TRBJ2-2, with D perhaps TRBD1 (6 bases). Trimming pared 4 bases from V and 4 bases from J, leaving 14 bases between. Germline V gene sequence: CDR1 SGHDT, CDR2 YYEEEE. The CDR3 length is 15 residues.

This clonotype has a handful of counts. The chain links TRBV28 to TRBJ2-1, with D perhaps TRBD2 (7 bases). Germline V CDR1 and CDR2: MDHEN, SYDVKM. This CDR3 contains 14 residues. Trimming removed 8 bases from V and 7 bases from J, with 18 bases in between. CDR3 coding DNA: TGTGCCAGCCTATATGGGGGGGGCGGGAATGAGCAGTTCTTC. As protein: CASLYGGGGNEQFF.

The chain recombines TRBV4-1 with TRBJ2-5; the match to TRBD2 covers 15 bases. CDR1 is MGHRA and CDR2 is YSYEKL in the germline V gene. V dropped 0 bases and J dropped 5; count of bases not matched to a gene: 4. This CDR3 comprises 17 residues. CDR3 loop: CASSQDHGTSGGETQYF. As DNA, the CDR3 is TGCGCCAGCAGCCAAGATCACGGGACTAGCGGGGGGGAGACCCAGTACTTC.

This sequence joins TRBV28 and TRBJ1-3; D uncertain. Looked up from germline, CDR1 is MDHEN and CDR2 is SYDVKM. The CDR3 contains 13 residues. V lost 6 bases and J 5 bases, leaving 11 bases between the germline ends. As DNA, the CDR3 is TGTGCCAGCAGCGTGAGGGAAAGAAACACCATATATTTT. It is translated as CASSVRERNTIYF.

This clonotype came up a few times. V gene TRBV7-2 combines with J gene TRBJ2-7; no clear D. Trimming pared 1 base from V and 1 base from J, leaving 8 bases between. The CDR3 totals 14 residues. The germline V gene encodes CDR1 SGHTA and CDR2 FQGNSA. Written as DNA, the CDR3 is TGTGCCAGCAGCTTAGGTGTACAGTCCTACGAGCAGTACTTC. Translated: CASSLGVQSYEQYF.

This clonotype was recorded many times. The chain combines TRBV7-9 with TRBJ1-2; D call uncertain. V was clipped by 2 bases and J by 11 bases, with 0 bases between them. CDR3 length equals 8 residues. Germline V gene lookup returns CDR1 SEHNR and CDR2 FQNEAQ (reference sequence). This chain's CDR3 is CASSLYTF. The CDR3, as DNA: TGTGCCAGCAGCTTATACACCTTC.

The chain joins TRBV5-1 to TRBJ1-2; D possibly corresponds to TRBD1 (5 bases). CDR1 and CDR2 from the germline V gene are SGHRS and YFSETQ. Deletions cut 4 bases from V and 4 bases from J, with 11 bases between. This CDR3 contains 13 residues. DNA of the CDR3: TGCGCCAGCAGCGAGGGACGGACCTATGGCTACACCTTC. Its protein is CASSEGRTYGYTF. Together with reference TRBV5-1 and TRBJ1-2, the CDR3 gives the full variable domain: KAGVTQTPRYLIKTRGQQVTLSCSPISGHRSVSWYQQTPGQGLQFLFEYFSETQRNKGNFPGRFSGRQFSNSRSEMNVSTLELGDSALYLCASSEGRTYGYTFGSGTRLTVV.

The genes are TRBV20-1 and TRBJ2-7; the match to TRBD2 covers 10 bases. The germline V gene encodes CDR1 DFQATT and CDR2 SNEGSKA (reference sequence). CDR3 size: 15 residues. Germline trimming cut 3 bases from V and 5 bases from J; bases unmatched to any gene: 10. In DNA, the CDR3 is TGCAGTGCTAGGTCTAGCGGGAGTTACCGGGACGAGCAGTACTTC. It codes for CSARSSGSYRDEQYF.

V usage is TRBV7-3 and J usage is TRBJ1-1; D unclear. The CDR3 loop spans 15 amino acids. Deletions cut 2 bases from V and 3 bases from J, with 13 bases between. CDR1 SGHTA and CDR2 FQGTGA come from the germline V gene. The CDR3 sequence is CASSLGSSAYTEAFF. Here the CDR3 DNA reads TGTGCCAGCAGCTTAGGGAGTTCCGCCTACACTGAAGCTTTCTTT.

The chain couples TRBV20-1 to TRBJ2-1; D remains ambiguous. The CDR3 sequence is 13 residues long. The V end lost 3 bases, the J end lost 3 bases, and 9 bases lay between the germline ends. Germline-derived CDR1 and CDR2 are DFQATT and SNEGSKA (reference sequence). The CDR3 region is CSASFGSYNEQFF. The CDR3 bases are TGCAGTGCTAGTTTCGGAAGCTACAATGAGCAGTTCTTC.

The table lists this clonotype with a few counts. The chain recombines TRBV29-1 with TRBJ2-1; the match to TRBD2 covers 8 bases. This CDR3 has 15 residues. V was pared by 7 bases and J by 5 bases, with 13 bases of the junction left unmatched. From germline, CDR1 is SQVTM and CDR2 ANQGSEA. In DNA, the CDR3 is TGCAGCGCTGGACTAGCCGAAAGCTTAAACAATGAGCAGTTCTTC. Protein sequence: CSAGLAESLNNEQFF.

The chain links TRBV5-1 to TRBJ2-7; 10 positions match TRBD1. Trimming took 1 base from V and 5 from J; bases not matched to a gene: 6. Germline CDR1 reads SGHRS; CDR2 reads YFSETQ. CDR3 length: 15 amino acids. The CDR3 nucleotides are TGCGCCAGCAGCTTGATGGGACAGGGGTCCCACGAGCAGTACTTC. Encoded protein: CASSLMGQGSHEQYF. Together with reference TRBV5-1 and TRBJ2-7, the CDR3 gives the full variable domain: KAGVTQTPRYLIKTRGQQVTLSCSPISGHRSVSWYQQTPGQGLQFLFEYFSETQRNKGNFPGRFSGRQFSNSRSEMNVSTLELGDSALYLCASSLMGQGSHEQYFGPGTRLTVT.

The chain carries TRBV6-5 and TRBJ2-1; D not certain. V was clipped by 6 bases and J by 9 bases, with 9 bases between them. Germline loops: CDR1 MNHEY, CDR2 SVGAGI. The CDR3 runs to 11 residues. CDR3 sequence (DNA): TGTGCCAGCAGATACGGGCGTGAGCAGTTCTTC. Translation gives CASRYGREQFF.

This clonotype was seen more than once but under ten times. CDR3 in amino acids: CASSLGLVGGTDTQYF. CDR3 bases: TGTGCCAGCAGCTTAGGACTAGTGGGGGGAACAGATACGCAGTATTTT. The chain carries TRBV11-2 and TRBJ2-3; D possibly corresponds to TRBD2 (6 bases). CDR3 length equals 16 residues. Germline-derived CDR1 and CDR2 are SGHAT and FQNNGV. The germline V and J ends were trimmed by 1 base and 3 bases, with 14 bases remaining between them.

The chain combines TRBV7-9 with TRBJ2-7; a possible D gene is TRBD1 (5 bases). The ends were cut back, 4 bases at V and 2 bases at J, with 12 bases in the middle. This CDR3 comprises 14 residues. Germline assignment: CDR1 SEHNR and CDR2 FQNEAQ (reference sequence). Written as DNA, the CDR3 is TGTGCCAGCAGCTCGCCCCAGGGTGCCTACGAGCAGTACTTC. Amino acids: CASSSPQGAYEQYF.

Turning to this clonotype: A read error may explain this, as a much larger clone is one base away. The V and J genes are TRBV4-3 and TRBJ1-2, with D perhaps matching TRBD1 (6 bases). Between the trimmed V and J ends, which lost 1 base and 1 base, there was a span of 16 bases. CDR1 and CDR2 from the germline V gene are LGHNA and YSLEER. This CDR3 is 17 amino acids long. CDR3 bases: TGCGCCAGCAGCCAAGCTGCTCCGGGACATAATAACTATGGCTACACCTTC. It is translated as CASSQAAPGHNNYGYTF.

The chain combines TRBV4-3 with TRBJ2-1; tentative D call: TRBD2 (6 bases). This CDR3 has 15 amino acids. CDR1 and CDR2 (germline): LGHNA, YSLEER. V lost 3 bases to trimming and J lost 7 bases, with 16 bases between them. In nucleotides, the CDR3 is TGCGCCAGCAGCCATCCGGGACTCCTTCTTAATGAGCAGTTCTTC. Amino acids: CASSHPGLLLNEQFF.

This clonotype occurred many times. The V call is TRBV10-2, the J call TRBJ2-7; 9 bases fit TRBD2. V was pared by 6 bases and J by 2 bases, with 5 bases of the junction left unmatched. The CDR3 is 14 residues long. Per the germline V gene, CDR1 is WSHSY and CDR2 is SAAADI. Written as DNA, the CDR3 is TGCGCCAGCAGATTAGCGGGAGAGGCCTACGAGCAGTACTTC. Its translation is CASRLAGEAYEQYF.

This clonotype has just a few counts. The rearrangement uses TRBV20-1 and TRBJ1-6; tentative D call: TRBD1 (5 bases). Trimming removed 0 bases at V and 7 bases at J, with 13 bases between. This CDR3 is 15 amino acids long. Germline V lookup: CDR1 DFQATT, CDR2 SNEGSKA (reference sequence). This CDR3 is CSARDSPPGNSPLHF. Written as DNA, the CDR3 is TGCAGTGCTAGAGATTCGCCCCCAGGGAATTCACCCCTCCACTTT.

The V call is TRBV13, the J call TRBJ2-4; 11 bases agree with TRBD2. The V gene's germline CDR1 is PRHDT and CDR2 FYEKMQ (reference sequence). CDR3 length: 16 residues. Germline trimming cut 8 bases from V and 6 bases from J; bases unmatched to any gene: 12. For the CDR3, the DNA is TGTGCCAGCTCCCCGGGCCGTCTAGCGGGAGGAAACATTCAGTACTTC. Protein product: CASSPGRLAGGNIQYF.